These T cell receptor beta chains were read from a single sample in a study of cytomegalovirus exposure and HLA in healthy donors. TCRdb's table, derived via immunoSEQ multiplex PCR, lists solely in-frame clones and lacks some. Altogether around 250,000 clones are present, roughly 90% being singletons, with the ten largest covering 0.3% to 0.4%. Input material: PBMCs. Every receptor here comes from a woman aged 18-29 years in good health and CMV-seronegative. The CDR3 runs from the conserved cysteine through the conserved F or W. A D gene is named only where the DNA matches it firmly. Clone size, where shown, is once, few, many, or a class for clones that have expanded.

NA	TRBJ2-5	NA	TRBV7-3	CASSLWGLALEETQYF	TGTGCCAGCAGCTTATGGGGACTGGCTCTAGAAGAGACCCAGTACTTC
NA	TRBJ2-2	TRBD1	TRBV28	CASSLFGTAGGELFF	TGTGCCAGCAGTTTATTTGGGACAGCCGGCGGGGAGCTGTTTTTT
NA	TRBJ2-5	NA	TRBV6-6	CASMGGAVYQETQYF	TGTGCCAGCATGGGGGGGGCCGTCTACCAAGAGACCCAGTACTTC
NA	TRBJ2-5	TRBD2	TRBV5-3	CAGWKSGGRPETQYF	TGTGCCGGGTGGAAGAGCGGGGGGCGGCCAGAGACCCAGTACTTC
NA	TRBJ2-5	NA	TRBV25-1	CASSSPERYQETQYF	TGTGCCAGCAGTTCTCCCGAGAGATACCAAGAGACCCAGTACTTC
NA	TRBJ2-3	NA	TRBV7-9	CASSSGLSSTDTQYF	TGTGCCAGCAGCTCCGGACTATCTAGCACAGATACGCAGTATTTT
NA	TRBJ1-2	NA	TRBV6-5	CASSYRGGEFSYGYTF	TGTGCCAGCAGTTACAGGGGAGGGGAATTCTCGTATGGCTACACCTTC
NA	TRBJ1-1	NA	TRBV25-1	CASSDLAGDTEAFF	TGTGCCAGCAGTGATCTCGCAGGGGATACTGAAGCTTTCTTT
NA	TRBJ1-6	NA	TRBV5-1	CASRSGGQSGSPLHF	TGCGCCAGCAGGAGTGGTGGACAGTCTGGATCACCCCTCCACTTT
NA	TRBJ2-5	NA	TRBV29-1	CSAWARNKETQYF	TGCAGCGCCTGGGCCCGGAACAAAGAGACCCAGTACTTC
NA	TRBJ2-3	NA	TRBV19	CASSHRFRTDTQYF	TGTGCCAGTAGCCACAGGTTCCGCACAGATACGCAGTATTTT
NA	TRBJ2-7	TRBD2	TRBV5-6	CASSFPGTTYEQYF	TGTGCCAGCAGCTTTCCCGGGACTACCTACGAGCAGTACTTC
NA	TRBJ1-1	NA	TRBV6-1	CASSEDRPGRWGPSEAFF	TGTGCCAGCAGTGAAGACCGGCCGGGTAGGTGGGGGCCCTCTGAAGCTTTCTTT
NA	TRBJ1-1	TRBD1	TRBV25-1	CASTGGLAEAFF	TGTGCCAGCACAGGGGGCTTGGCTGAAGCTTTCTTT
NA	TRBJ1-4	TRBD1	TRBV7-9	CASSLIGTELFF	TGTGCCAGCAGCTTAATAGGGACAGAACTGTTTTTT
NA	TRBJ1-1	NA	TRBV2	CAIGTKNTEAFF	TGTGCCATCGGGACAAAGAACACTGAAGCTTTCTTT
NA	TRBJ2-5	NA	TRBV5-4	CASSSLGLQETQYF	TGTGCCAGCAGCTCGCTGGGGCTCCAAGAGACCCAGTACTTC
NA	TRBJ1-5	TRBD1	TRBV9	CASSQTGNQPQHF	TGTGCCAGCAGTCAGACAGGGAACCAGCCCCAGCATTTT
NA	TRBJ1-1	NA	TRBV29-1	CSVVGSLSPTEAFF	TGCAGCGTTGTCGGGAGCTTAAGCCCCACTGAAGCTTTCTTT
once	TRBJ2-1	TRBD1	TRBV4-1	CASSQEKGQGVDEQFF	TGCGCCAGCAGCCAAGAGAAGGGACAGGGGGTCGATGAGCAGTTCTTC
NA	TRBJ2-3	NA	TRBV11-2	CASSLKAYTQYF	TGTGCCAGCAGCTTAAAAGCTTATACGCAGTATTTT
NA	TRBJ1-1	TRBD1	TRBV4-1	CASSQERYRDRDKVEAFF	TGCGCCAGCAGCCAAGAACGCTACCGGGACAGGGATAAGGTGGAAGCTTTCTTT